A selection of T cell receptor beta chains follows, all from one sample in a study of blood T cell dynamics during melanoma immunotherapy. The repertoire was sequenced with immunoSEQ multiplex PCR; TCRdb's copy has only in-frame clones and lacks some. The sample holds roughly 6,900 clones, 80% seen once. The input for sequencing was blood, taken from a patient treated with checkpoint blockade. All receptors derive from a human donor with melanoma. Both conserved end residues are part of each CDR3. A D gene is named only where the DNA matches it firmly. Size is stated for part of the rows, as once, few or many counts, or as a class when the clone is expanded.

>TRBV5-4|TRBJ2-1|NA|NA
TGTGCCAGCAGCTCCCCAGTGGGTGAGCAGTTCTTC
CASSSPVGEQFF
>TRBV6-1|TRBJ2-4|NA|NA
TGTGCCAGCAGTGTTGGGGAAAACATTCAGTACTTC
CASSVGENIQYF
>TRBV5-8|TRBJ1-4|NA|TRBD1
TGTGCCAGCAGCCTTGGGACAGGCCCTACTAATGAAAAACTGTTTTTT
CASSLGTGPTNEKLFF
>TRBV6-6|TRBJ2-1|once|NA
TGTGCCAGCAGTGCCCTTATTGAGCAGTTCTTC
CASSALIEQFF
>TRBV7-9|TRBJ2-7|NA|NA
TGTGCCAGCGTGGGAGCCTACGAGCAGTACTTC
CASVGAYEQYF
>TRBV11-3|TRBJ2-5|NA|NA
TGTGCCAGCAGCCTCGGCTCGGGGGCGCAGAAAGGGACCCAGTACTTC
CASSLGSGAQKGTQYF
>TRBV7-5|TRBJ2-7|NA|NA
TGTGCCAGCAGCTCTCCCGGGACAGGGTGGTACGAGCAGTACTTC
CASSSPGTGWYEQYF
>TRBV7-2|TRBJ1-3|NA|NA
TGTGCCAGCAGCCCCAACCAACTTGGAAACACCATATATTTT
CASSPNQLGNTIYF
>TRBV9|TRBJ2-7|NA|NA
TGTGCCAGCAGCTCCCGGGGAGGCTACGAGCAGTACTTC
CASSSRGGYEQYF
>TRBV4-1|TRBJ2-1|NA|TRBD2
TGCGCCAGCAGCCAAGATCGGACTAGCGGGGGCCGATATGGCCCCTACAATGAGCAGTTCTTC
CASSQDRTSGGRYGPYNEQFF
>TRBV5-5|TRBJ2-1|NA|NA
TGTGCCAGCAGCTTGGGGACAGTGAACAATGAGCAGTTCTTC
CASSLGTVNNEQFF
>TRBV6-5|TRBJ1-6|NA|NA
TGTGCCAGCAGTTTTGGTCAGGGTTATAATTCACCCCTCCACTTT
CASSFGQGYNSPLHF
>TRBV5-8|TRBJ2-7|NA|NA
TGTGCCAGCAGCTTGCGGGGTAGGGGAAACGAGCAGTACTTC
CASSLRGRGNEQYF
>TRBV29-1|TRBJ2-7|large|TRBD1
TGCAGCGTTGAGGGACAGGAAGCCTACGAGCAGTACTTC
CSVEGQEAYEQYF
>TRBV27|TRBJ2-6|NA|TRBD1
TGTGCCAGCAGTTCGGGACAGGGGGCGTCTGGGGCCAACGTCCTGACTTTC
CASSSGQGASGANVLTF
>TRBV25-1|TRBJ2-1|NA|TRBD2
TGTGCCAGCAGCCCCTGGGAGGGTTACAATGAGCAGTTCTTC
CASSPWEGYNEQFF
>TRBV5-6|TRBJ1-1|NA|NA
TGTGCCAGCAGCTTGGCCGGGGGGAAGAACACTGAAGCTTTCTTT
CASSLAGGKNTEAFF
>TRBV7-2|TRBJ1-4|NA|NA
TGTGCCAGCAGCTTAGGTGGAGGGATCACAACTAATGAAAAACTGTTTTTT
CASSLGGGITTNEKLFF
>TRBV14|TRBJ2-4|NA|NA
TGTGCCAGCAGCCTTCGGGGGGCCAAAAACATTCAGTACTTC
CASSLRGAKNIQYF